This T cell receptor (beta chain) appears in the sequencing data of a study of T cell responses to AZD1222 COVID-19 vaccine. Study context: Second doses at about 4 or about 12 weeks were pooled.

Some clones are missing from TCRdb's copy, which holds only in-frame ones; the method was immunoSEQ multiplex PCR. The sample holds 150,000 to 200,000 clones, just under 95% seen once. General study points: Clonal diversity was possibly underestimated, and the donors were mostly white British, with more females. Close to half of spike-specific TCRs reportedly recognize unmutated variant regions.

With respect to this clone: The antigen is not known.

V was clipped by 4 bases and J by 4 bases, with 8 bases between them. The CDR3 has 13 residues. Germline assignment: CDR1 SGHNT and CDR2 YENEEA. The TCR sequence derives from an adult in good health. The specimen was peripheral blood, collected on day 0 of AZD1222 vaccination. The chain links TRBV11-3 to TRBJ2-1; no reliable D call. The CDR3 bases are TGTGCCAGCAGCTCTTCGAAGTACAATGAGCAGTTCTTC. Amino acids: CASSSSKYNEQFF.